A single sample is the source of the 26 T cell receptor beta chains below, sequenced in a study of shared clonotypes between healthy human individuals. Only in-frame clones appear in the TCRdb table, and some are missing; sequencing was by immunoSEQ multiplex PCR. The repertoire holds 800,000 to 1,200,000 clones, with approximately 80% as singletons. The sample was memory CD4+ T cells from PBMCs. The subset denotes: CD45RA-negative fraction. The source of these receptors is a man aged 18 to 29 in good health. Some clones in this sample may be carry-over from other donors' samples.

This clone was observed once. This chain uses TRBV15 with TRBJ2-5; no definite D call. The germline V gene encodes CDR1 LNHNV and CDR2 YYDKDF (reference sequence). The V end was cut by 1 base, the J end by 3 bases, with 6 bases between. This CDR3 contains 13 residues. The CDR3 DNA is TGTGCCACCAGCAGAGGACTGGAAGAGACCCAGTACTTC. Encoded protein: CATSRGLEETQYF.

The chain couples TRBV28 to TRBJ2-2; D not certain. The germline V gene has CDR1 MDHEN and CDR2 SYDVKM. V was cut by 5 bases and J by 6 bases, with 10 bases left in between. The CDR3 consists of 13 residues. The CDR3 loop reads CASSNPAAGELFF. The CDR3 DNA follows: TGTGCCAGCAGTAACCCCGCTGCCGGGGAGCTGTTTTTT. Variable domain in full (rest from reference TRBV28 and TRBJ2-2): DVKVTQSSRYLVKRTGEKVFLECVQDMDHENMFWYRQDPGLGLRLIYFSYDVKMKEKGDIPEGYSVSREKKERFSLILESASTNQTSMYLCASSNPAAGELFFGEGSRLTVL.

Only a few counts were recorded for this clone. V usage is TRBV28 and J usage is TRBJ2-1, with D perhaps assigned TRBD1 or TRBD2 (5 bases each). Trimming left V 4 bases short and J 6 bases short, with 10 bases between. The CDR3 runs 13 residues. CDR1 MDHEN and CDR2 SYDVKM come from the germline V gene. The CDR3 DNA is TGTGCCAGCAGTTGGGGACCAGCCAATGAGCAGTTCTTC. It yields the protein CASSWGPANEQFF.

This chain uses TRBV28 with TRBJ1-1; TRBD1 is a possible D gene (6 bases). With 2 bases removed from V and 10 bases from J, the gap between germline ends came to 11 bases. Germline V lookup: CDR1 MDHEN, CDR2 SYDVKM. This CDR3 spans 12 amino acids. CDR3 amino acids: CASSLQTGRAFF. The CDR3 nucleotides are TGTGCCAGCAGTTTACAGACAGGTCGAGCTTTCTTT.

This chain uses TRBV15 with TRBJ1-5; D gene unclear. V was shortened by 0 bases and J by 6 bases, with 3 bases between the two germline ends. CDR3 length equals 12 residues. Germline CDR1 and CDR2: LNHNV and YYDKDF (reference sequence). The CDR3: CATSRDVQPQHF. The DNA of the CDR3 is TGTGCCACCAGCAGAGACGTTCAGCCCCAGCATTTT. Full variable domain (outside the CDR3, taken from reference TRBV15 and TRBJ1-5): DAMVIQNPRYQVTQFGKPVTLSCSQTLNHNVMYWYQQKSSQAPKLLFHYYDKDFNNEADTPDNFQSRRPNTSFCFLDIRSPGLGDTAMYLCATSRDVQPQHFGDGTRLSIL.

The chain recombines TRBV28 with TRBJ1-5; D not resolved. V was cut by 8 bases and J by 6 bases, with 17 bases left in between. The CDR3 runs 14 residues. From germline, CDR1 is MDHEN and CDR2 SYDVKM. CDR3 loop: CASRRERGGQPQHF. The DNA of the CDR3 is TGTGCCAGCCGGAGAGAGAGAGGCGGTCAGCCCCAGCATTTT.

CDR3 sequence reads: CSVDAGASTDTQYF. The CDR3 DNA reads as TGCAGCGTTGATGCGGGAGCCTCCACAGATACGCAGTATTTT. The V call is TRBV29-1, the J call TRBJ2-3, with TRBD2 identical over 7 bases. The V gene's germline CDR1 is SQVTM and CDR2 ANQGSEA. V lost 3 bases to trimming and J lost 2 bases; unmatched junction nucleotides: 5. The CDR3 has 14 amino acids.

CDR3 DNA sequence: TGTGCCAGCAGCTTTAGCAGGGCAGCGGGACGGGAGACCCAGTACTTC. As protein: CASSFSRAAGRETQYF. The chain couples TRBV7-3 to TRBJ2-5; 7 bases are shared with TRBD2. The CDR3 runs 16 residues. V was clipped by 3 bases and J by 5 bases; unmatched bases: 12. Per germline, CDR1 SGHTA and CDR2 FQGTGA.

This rearrangement joins TRBV4-1 to TRBJ2-1; possible D gene TRBD2, 7 bases. CDR3 length equals 16 residues. The germline V gene encodes CDR1 MGHRA and CDR2 YSYEKL. The V gene lost 0 bases and the J gene lost 3 bases, with 12 bases spanning the gap. In DNA, the CDR3 is TGCGCCAGCAGCCAAGAGGGGGGGCCGTTCTACAATGAGCAGTTCTTC. Protein product: CASSQEGGPFYNEQFF.

V gene TRBV11-2 combines with J gene TRBJ2-7; the match to TRBD2 covers 8 bases. V gave up 5 bases and J gave up 3 bases; unmatched junction bases: 9. There are 15 residues in the CDR3. Germline assignment: CDR1 SGHAT and CDR2 FQNNGV. The CDR3 region is CASSLRLLAGYEQYF. Here the CDR3 DNA reads TGTGCCAGCAGCCTCAGACTTCTAGCGGGCTACGAGCAGTACTTC. Full variable domain (rest looked up from reference TRBV11-2 and TRBJ2-7): EAGVAQSPRYKIIEKRQSVAFWCNPISGHATLYWYQQILGQGPKLLIQFQNNGVVDDSQLPKDRFSAERLKGVDSTLKIQPAKLEDSAVYLCASSLRLLAGYEQYFGPGTRLTVT.

This clone showed up just a few times. The identical CDR3 is also encoded by other nucleotide sequences in the sample. The chain employs TRBV18 and TRBJ1-5; 7 nucleotides line up with TRBD1. The CDR3 sequence is 13 residues long. The V gene's germline CDR1 is KGHSH and CDR2 LQKENI. Unmatched junction bases numbered 3, after V lost 6 bases and J lost 4 bases. CDR3 amino acids: CASSPTGNQPQHF. The CDR3 region has the DNA TGTGCCAGCTCCCCGACAGGGAATCAGCCCCAGCATTTT.

This rearrangement joins TRBV7-8 to TRBJ2-3; D not resolved. Germline V lookup: CDR1 SGHVS, CDR2 FQNEAQ. The CDR3 has 15 residues. The V end lost 1 base, the J end lost 5 bases, and 13 bases lay between the germline ends. The CDR3 DNA sequence: TGTGCCAGCAGCTTAGTCCTCACTCTTGGAGATACGCAGTATTTT. It is translated as CASSLVLTLGDTQYF.

On this clone: At one end the junction does not follow the germline gene, possibly because of a read error. This chain links TRBV19 with TRBJ2-7; D is uncertain. The CDR3 spans 17 residues. Germline lookup yields CDR1 LNHDA and CDR2 SQIVND (reference sequence). The CDR3 spells CASRHKVDGYSSDEQYF. In nucleotides, the CDR3 is TGTGCCAGTAGGCATAAAGTCGATGGGTACAGCTCCGACGAGCAGTACTTC.

V and J are TRBV5-1 and TRBJ1-1; 8 nucleotides agree with TRBD1. Germline CDR1 reads SGHRS; CDR2 reads YFSETQ. CDR3 length: 16 amino acids. V lost 1 base, J lost 0 bases, and 5 bases stayed unmatched. CDR3 residues: CASSLLPGGMNTEAFF. CDR3 DNA: TGCGCCAGCAGCTTGTTGCCAGGGGGCATGAACACTGAAGCTTTCTTT.

The V and J genes are TRBV9 and TRBJ1-4, with D possibly TRBD1 on 5 matching bases. Per the germline V gene, CDR1 is SGDLS and CDR2 is YYNGEE. The CDR3 has 16 amino acids. Deletions cut 3 bases from V and 6 bases from J, with 18 bases between. CDR3 nucleotides: TGTGCCAGCAGCGCTGGGGGAGGGGTCTTCCATGAAAAACTGTTTTTT. It codes for CASSAGGGVFHEKLFF.

The chain has TRBV28 and TRBJ2-2; TRBD2 matches at 11 bases. The CDR3 sequence is 18 residues long. Germline values: CDR1 MDHEN, CDR2 SYDVKM. Trimming took 3 bases from V and 2 from J; bases not matched to a gene: 8. CDR3 sequence: CASSFDPGTSGNTGELFF. CDR3 coding DNA: TGTGCCAGCAGTTTTGATCCCGGGACTAGCGGTAACACCGGGGAGCTGTTTTTT.

The rearrangement joins TRBV19 to TRBJ2-1; D perhaps matches TRBD2 (7 bases). Germline V gives CDR1 LNHDA, CDR2 SQIVND (reference sequence). This CDR3 is built from 16 residues. V gave up 6 bases and J gave up 4 bases, with 19 bases separating them. The CDR3 coding sequence is TGTGCCAGTAGCCTTGGGGGGGGCTATATATACAATGAGCAGTTCTTC. Amino acids: CASSLGGGYIYNEQFF.

This chain connects TRBV11-3 to TRBJ1-1; the match to TRBD1 covers 7 bases. CDR3 length: 13 amino acids. CDR1 and CDR2 (germline): SGHNT, YENEEA. V lost 8 bases to trimming and J lost 4 bases; unmatched junction nucleotides: 7. CDR3 in amino acids: CASAVTGPTEAFF. As DNA, the CDR3 is TGTGCCAGCGCCGTGACAGGGCCCACTGAAGCTTTCTTT.

The chain is built from TRBV6-1 and TRBJ1-3, with 10 bases that match TRBD1. V lost 6 bases, J lost 3 bases, and 5 bases stayed unmatched. Germline assignment: CDR1 MNHNS and CDR2 SASEGT. This CDR3 spans 15 amino acids. CDR3 coding DNA: TGTGCCAGCAGGCTCGACAGGGGGCTTGGAAACACCATATATTTT. Protein product: CASRLDRGLGNTIYF.

The CDR3 DNA follows: TGTGCCACCAGCAGACTAGGGGGCACTGAAGCTTTCTTT. Translated, it gives CATSRLGGTEAFF. This chain uses TRBV15 with TRBJ1-1; tentative D call: TRBD1 (6 bases). This CDR3 comprises 13 residues. V gave up 2 bases and J gave up 4 bases, with 8 bases separating them. Germline V gene data show CDR1 as LNHNV and CDR2 as YYDKDF (reference sequence).

The chain links TRBV7-9 to TRBJ1-2; 7 positions agree with TRBD1. The CDR3 has 13 amino acids. The trim removed 5 bases at V and 6 bases at J, leaving 6 bases unmatched. Germline CDR1 and CDR2: SEHNR and FQNEAQ (reference sequence). The chain's CDR3 is CASSLGQVHGYTF. Here the CDR3 DNA reads TGTGCCAGCAGCCTTGGACAGGTTCATGGCTACACCTTC.

This clone was counted ten times or more. Here the CDR3 reads CASSPGTRSEQYF. DNA for the CDR3: TGTGCCAGCAGCCCAGGGACTCGCTCCGAGCAGTACTTC. The chain combines TRBV9 with TRBJ2-7, with D possibly matching TRBD2 (6 bases). Per germline, CDR1 SGDLS and CDR2 YYNGEE. The V and J ends lost 4 bases and 6 bases respectively, with 14 bases between them. The CDR3 contains 13 residues.

This chain connects TRBV19 to TRBJ2-1; 10 bases fit TRBD2. This CDR3 is 14 amino acids long. Losses at the gene ends were 7 bases for V and 8 bases for J; bases not matched to a gene: 8. In germline, CDR1 is LNHDA, CDR2 SQIVND (reference sequence). CDR3 residues: CASMKTSGSYEQFF. The CDR3 coding sequence is TGTGCCAGTATGAAGACTAGCGGGTCCTATGAGCAGTTCTTC.

The chain joins TRBV5-1 to TRBJ2-5; D remains unclear. With 0 bases removed from V and 2 bases from J, the gap between germline ends came to 11 bases. The CDR3 runs to 15 residues. CDR1 is SGHRS and CDR2 is YFSETQ in the germline V gene. The CDR3 sequence is CASSLETHSQETQYF. CDR3 sequence (DNA): TGCGCCAGCAGCTTGGAAACCCACTCTCAAGAGACCCAGTACTTC.

CDR3 residues: CASSLGLASYNEQFF. The CDR3 DNA reads as TGTGCCAGCAGCTTAGGCCTAGCGAGCTACAATGAGCAGTTCTTC. The chain uses TRBV7-9 and TRBJ2-1; possible D gene TRBD2, 6 bases. V was pared by 1 base and J by 3 bases, with 10 bases between. The CDR3 covers 15 residues. Germline V gene data show CDR1 as SEHNR and CDR2 as FQNEAQ (reference sequence).

The rearrangement uses TRBV10-3 and TRBJ2-3; D is perhaps TRBD1 or TRBD2 (5 bases each). Germline assignment: CDR1 ENHRY and CDR2 SYGVKD. There are 14 residues in the CDR3. V dropped 0 bases and J dropped 2 bases, with 6 bases sitting between them. CDR3 in DNA: TGTGCCATCAGTGAGTCCGGGGCCACAGATACGCAGTATTTT. It specifies CAISESGATDTQYF.